What follows are 18 T cell receptor beta chains derived from one specimen sequenced in a study of OX40 agonist ivuxolimab in advanced cancers. The protocol was immunoSEQ multiplex PCR, while the TCRdb copy is restricted to in-frame clones and leaves out a portion. This sample has under 80,000 clones; roughly 85% occur once, and the top ten carry 0.5% to 0.55%. This specimen was CD4+ or CD8+ T cells sorted from blood, taken in a trial of the OX40 agonist ivuxolimab. Source of these receptors: an adult with an advanced solid tumor such as melanoma, head and neck, liver or kidney cancer.

The chain carries TRBV11-3 and TRBJ2-7; D is possibly TRBD1 (5 bases). Germline V gene lookup returns CDR1 SGHNT and CDR2 YENEEA. The CDR3 length is 18 residues. The V end was cut by 5 bases, the J end by 3 bases, with 26 bases between. The CDR3 nucleotides read TGTGCCAGCAGCCCTCCCCCATGGGGCCCTGGGCGGAACTACGAGCAGTACTTC. It translates to CASSPPPWGPGRNYEQYF.

The chain employs TRBV5-1 and TRBJ1-2, with D unclear. Germline loops: CDR1 SGHRS, CDR2 YFSETQ. This CDR3 has 15 residues. V was shortened by 1 base and J by 0 bases, with 10 bases between the two germline ends. CDR3 loop: CASSLSAASNYGYTF. CDR3 bases: TGCGCCAGCAGCTTGTCAGCGGCGTCTAACTATGGCTACACCTTC. Together with reference TRBV5-1 and TRBJ1-2, the CDR3 gives the full variable domain: KAGVTQTPRYLIKTRGQQVTLSCSPISGHRSVSWYQQTPGQGLQFLFEYFSETQRNKGNFPGRFSGRQFSNSRSEMNVSTLELGDSALYLCASSLSAASNYGYTFGSGTRLTVV.

V and J are TRBV11-3 and TRBJ2-5; the D is unclear. Germline V CDR1 and CDR2: SGHNT, YENEEA. Trimming took off 1 base at V and 5 bases at J, with 8 bases between the two ends. This CDR3 comprises 13 residues. CDR3 sequence reads: CASSLVYGETQYF. The CDR3 DNA sequence: TGTGCCAGCAGCTTAGTATATGGCGAGACCCAGTACTTC.

This clone was counted a single time. The V gene is TRBV11-2, the J gene TRBJ1-6; D remains ambiguous. Germline V CDR1 and CDR2: SGHAT, FQNNGV. CDR3 length: 11 amino acids. V was clipped by 1 base and J by 18 bases, with 10 bases between them. This CDR3 is CASSLGGGHHF. CDR3 in DNA: TGTGCCAGCAGCTTAGGGGGAGGGCACCACTTT.

The rearrangement links TRBV7-9 to TRBJ2-7; perhaps TRBD2 as D (6 bases). V lost 5 bases and J lost 4, with 15 bases in between. The CDR3 is 14 amino acids. Per the germline V gene, CDR1 is SEHNR and CDR2 is FQNEAQ (reference sequence). CDR3 coding DNA: TGTGCCAGCAGCCTCCGGGAGAAAAATTACGAGCAGTACTTC. It specifies CASSLREKNYEQYF. Using reference TRBV7-9 and TRBJ2-7 for the parts outside the CDR3, the full variable domain is DTGVSQNPRHKITKRGQNVTFRCDPISEHNRLYWYRQTLGQGPEFLTYFQNEAQLEKSRLLSDRFSAERPKGSFSTLEIQRTEQGDSAMYLCASSLREKNYEQYFGPGTRLTVT.

This chain links TRBV7-2 with TRBJ2-1; 13 nucleotides agree with TRBD2. The trim removed 1 base at V and 9 bases at J, leaving 6 bases unmatched. The CDR3 consists of 16 residues. Looked up from germline, CDR1 is SGHTA and CDR2 is FQGNSA. The CDR3 coding sequence is TGTGCCAGCAGCTTAGGGAGGACTAGCGGGAGTGGTGAGCAGTTCTTC. Translated: CASSLGRTSGSGEQFF.

The rearrangement uses TRBV6-5 and TRBJ2-3, with TRBD2 identical over 7 bases. Per the germline V gene, CDR1 is MNHEY and CDR2 is SVGAGI. Trimming removed 6 bases from V and 6 bases from J; junction bases left unmatched: 0. The CDR3 runs to 11 residues. CDR3 bases: TGTGCCAGCAGCGGGGGGGATACGCAGTATTTT. It specifies CASSGGDTQYF.

The DNA for the CDR3 is TGTGCCAGCTCAGCCGGACAGGGGTACGGCGAGCAGTACTTC. Encoded protein: CASSAGQGYGEQYF. The chain has TRBV18 and TRBJ2-5; 9 bases map to TRBD1. The J call is in doubt because the DNA end fits TRBJ2-7 better. This CDR3 comprises 14 residues. Germline CDR1 is KGHSH and CDR2 is LQKENI.

The chain couples TRBV7-2 to TRBJ2-3; D not certain. V was clipped by 1 base and J by 4 bases, with 12 bases between them. The CDR3 is 15 amino acids. Germline V gene data show CDR1 as SGHTA and CDR2 as FQGNSA. The CDR3 is CASSLVGSGADTQYF. Written as DNA, the CDR3 is TGTGCCAGCAGCTTAGTGGGATCTGGGGCAGATACGCAGTATTTT.

The chain couples TRBV7-8 to TRBJ2-5; D gene ambiguous. This CDR3 spans 14 amino acids. Trimming left V 2 bases short and J 3 bases short, with 10 bases between. Germline loops: CDR1 SGHVS, CDR2 FQNEAQ. The CDR3 reads CASSLPGLKETQYF. CDR3 nucleotides: TGTGCCAGCAGCTTACCCGGCCTGAAAGAGACCCAGTACTTC.

CDR3 bases: TGTGCCAGCAGTACCGGGACGGTAGGCTACAATGAGCAGTTCTTC. Protein product: CASSTGTVGYNEQFF. V is TRBV6-1 and J is TRBJ2-1; D may correspond to TRBD1 or TRBD2 (5 bases each). V was clipped by 5 bases and J by 3 bases, with 14 bases between them. The CDR3 is made up of 15 amino acids. Germline V gives CDR1 MNHNS, CDR2 SASEGT.

The chain couples TRBV6-6 to TRBJ2-7, with no clear D. Deletions cut 0 bases from V and 5 bases from J, with 11 bases between. The CDR3 has 14 residues. The germline V gene has CDR1 MNHNY and CDR2 SVGAGI (reference sequence). CDR3 DNA: TGTGCCAGCAGTTACTCGATGTCCCGGGACGAGCAGTACTTC. It encodes CASSYSMSRDEQYF.

The chain is built from TRBV28 and TRBJ2-2, with a possible D match to TRBD1 (5 bases). The CDR3 runs 16 residues. Per germline, CDR1 MDHEN and CDR2 SYDVKM. V gave up 0 bases and J gave up 1 base, with 9 bases separating them. CDR3 amino acids: CASSLWPGMNTGELFF. CDR3 DNA: TGTGCCAGCAGTTTATGGCCAGGGATGAACACCGGGGAGCTGTTTTTT.

This chain uses TRBV28 with TRBJ2-7, with TRBD1 matching 10 bases. Losses at the gene ends were 6 bases for V and 3 bases for J; bases not matched to a gene: 8. The CDR3 length is 15 residues. Per the germline V gene, CDR1 is MDHEN and CDR2 is SYDVKM. The CDR3 DNA is TGTGCCAGCAGCTCAGCCGGGACAGGGGACTACGAGCAGTACTTC. Translated, it gives CASSSAGTGDYEQYF.

The gene calls are TRBV5-1 and TRBJ2-7; 9 bases match TRBD1. The V segment lost 7 bases and the J segment 3 bases; nucleotides outside the gene matches: 11. The CDR3 is 15 amino acids. Germline CDR1 reads SGHRS; CDR2 reads YFSETQ. This CDR3 reads CASELYPGQGYEQYF. DNA for the CDR3: TGCGCCAGCGAACTTTATCCGGGACAGGGCTACGAGCAGTACTTC.

The chain recombines TRBV6-5 with TRBJ1-1; D is ambiguous. The CDR3 totals 13 residues. The V gene lost 5 bases and the J gene lost 11 bases, with 18 bases spanning the gap. CDR1 MNHEY and CDR2 SVGAGI come from the germline V gene. CDR3 in DNA: TGTGCCAGCAGTCAAAGACGAGGGCGTCAGGCTTTCTTT. It translates to CASSQRRGRQAFF.

The rearrangement links TRBV19 to TRBJ2-6; D tentatively reads TRBD1 or TRBD2 (5 bases each). V was clipped by 2 bases and J by 2 bases, with 28 bases between them. The CDR3 extends over 22 amino acids. The germline V gene encodes CDR1 LNHDA and CDR2 SQIVND (reference sequence). The CDR3 region is CASSISRAGPGSWLAGANVLTF. CDR3 sequence (DNA): TGTGCCAGTAGTATAAGCCGGGCGGGCCCAGGGTCTTGGCTTGCTGGGGCCAACGTCCTGACTTTC.

This rearrangement joins TRBV6-5 to TRBJ2-5; D is ambiguous. The CDR3 spans 15 residues. The germline V and J ends were trimmed by 6 bases and 4 bases, with 18 bases remaining between them. Germline CDR1 reads MNHEY; CDR2 reads SVGAGI. The CDR3 sequence: CASRALGTLGETQYF. DNA for the CDR3: TGTGCCAGCAGAGCGCTAGGAACCCTAGGAGAGACCCAGTACTTC.